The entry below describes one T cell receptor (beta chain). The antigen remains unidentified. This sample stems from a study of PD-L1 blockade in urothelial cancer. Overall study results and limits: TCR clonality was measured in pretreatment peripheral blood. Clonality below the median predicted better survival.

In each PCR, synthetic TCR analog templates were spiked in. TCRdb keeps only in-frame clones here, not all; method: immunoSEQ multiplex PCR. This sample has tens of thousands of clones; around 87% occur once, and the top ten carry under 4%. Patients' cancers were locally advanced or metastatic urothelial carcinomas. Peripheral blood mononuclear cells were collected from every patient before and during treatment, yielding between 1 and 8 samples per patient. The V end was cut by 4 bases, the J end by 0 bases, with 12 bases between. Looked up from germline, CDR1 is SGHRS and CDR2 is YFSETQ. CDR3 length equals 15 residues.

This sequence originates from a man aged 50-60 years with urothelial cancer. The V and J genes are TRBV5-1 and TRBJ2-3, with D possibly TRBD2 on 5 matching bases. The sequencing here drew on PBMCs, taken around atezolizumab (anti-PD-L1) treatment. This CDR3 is CASSLSVTSTDTQYF. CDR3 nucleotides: TGCGCCAGCAGCCTTAGCGTCACTAGCACAGATACGCAGTATTTT.